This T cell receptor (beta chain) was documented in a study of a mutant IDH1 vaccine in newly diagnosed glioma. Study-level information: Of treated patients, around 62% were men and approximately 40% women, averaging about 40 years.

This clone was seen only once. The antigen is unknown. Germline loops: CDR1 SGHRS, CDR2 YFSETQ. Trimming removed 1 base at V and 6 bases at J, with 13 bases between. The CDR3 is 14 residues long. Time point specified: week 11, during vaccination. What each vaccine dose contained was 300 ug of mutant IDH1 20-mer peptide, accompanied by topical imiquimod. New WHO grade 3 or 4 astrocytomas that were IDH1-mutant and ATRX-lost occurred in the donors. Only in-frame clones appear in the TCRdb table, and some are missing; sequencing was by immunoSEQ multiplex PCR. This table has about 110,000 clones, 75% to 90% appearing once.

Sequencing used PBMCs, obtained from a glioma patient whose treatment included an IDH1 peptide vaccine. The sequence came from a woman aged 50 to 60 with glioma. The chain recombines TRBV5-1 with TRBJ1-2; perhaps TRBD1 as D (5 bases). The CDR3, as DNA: TGCGCCAGCAGCTTGTGGGGGTCCCGAGATGGCTACACCTTC. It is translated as CASSLWGSRDGYTF.